Listed below are T cell receptor beta chains from one sample, sequenced in a study of neurological immune-mediated disorders. TCRdb re-called the 5' RACE reads through MiXCR, storing one row per CDR3 protein. The table has 55,000 to 70,000 distinct CDR3 sequences, approximately 11% seen once. Sequenced: PBMCs. The receptors were sampled from a male donor with HTLV-1-associated myelopathy (HAM/TSP). Each CDR3 is given with its conserved first and last residue. D genes are given only for firm matches. Not every row has a clone size; where given, it reads once, few, many or a size class.

>TRBV10-1|once|NA|TRBJ1-2|16
CASSGPGVRGGYGYTF
TGCGCCAGCAGTGGACCGGGAGTGAGGGGGGGCTATGGCTACACCTTC
>TRBV7-9|many|NA|TRBJ1-1|15
CASSPNSGARTEAFF
TGTGCCAGCAGCCCTAACTCAGGGGCGCGGACTGAAGCTTTCTTT
>TRBV24-1|many|TRBD2|TRBJ2-7|14
CATQEPGGTYEQYF
TGTGCCACCCAAGAACCGGGGGGGACCTACGAGCAGTACTTC
>TRBV7-9|many|TRBD1|TRBJ1-5|14
CASSSAGQNQPQHF
TGTGCCAGCAGTTCAGCGGGACAGAATCAGCCCCAGCATTTT
>TRBV6-5|NA|NA|TRBJ1-1|14
CASSYSQGPNEAFF
TGTGCCAGCAGTTACTCGCAGGGCCCAAATGAAGCTTTCTTT
>TRBV6-5|many|NA|TRBJ1-1|13
CASGTGHNTEAFF
TGTGCCAGCGGTACAGGGCACAACACTGAAGCTTTCTTT
>TRBV20-1|many|NA|TRBJ2-5|12
CSARGAAETQYF
TGCAGTGCTAGGGGGGCGGCAGAGACCCAGTACTTC
>TRBV12-3/TRBV12-4|many|TRBD1|TRBJ2-1|14
CASSFEGAGDEQFF
TGTGCCAGCAGTTTTGAGGGGGCGGGCGATGAGCAGTTCTTC
>TRBV5-1|many|NA|TRBJ2-5|14
CASSFRTPQETQYF
TGCGCCAGCAGCTTTAGAACACCTCAAGAGACCCAGTACTTC
>TRBV20-1|many|TRBD2|TRBJ2-2|14
CSAGGSGATGELFF
TGCAGTGCTGGTGGTAGCGGGGCCACCGGGGAGCTGTTTTTT
>TRBV7-9|many|NA|TRBJ1-4|14
CASSLDRAEEKLFF
TGTGCCAGCAGCTTAGACAGGGCGGAGGAAAAACTGTTTTTT
>TRBV5-1|NA|NA|TRBJ1-1|16
CASSPSTRTVGYEAFF
TGCGCCAGCAGCCCGAGCACCAGGACAGTAGGCTATGAAGCTTTCTTT
>TRBV9|NA|NA|TRBJ2-5|19
CASSIYLCSVGRAGETQYF
NA
>TRBV28|many|NA|TRBJ2-7|11
CASSLWGEQYF
TGTGCCAGCAGTTTATGGGGCGAGCAGTACTTC
>TRBV7-9|many|TRBD2|TRBJ2-5|20
CASSLAPFGTRRGEPRRLYF
TGTGCCAGCAGCTTAGCTCCCTTCGGGACTAGACGTGGTGAACCGCGGAGATTATACTTC
>TRBV9|many|TRBD2|TRBJ2-5|15
CASSVGLATQETQYF
TGTGCCAGCAGCGTTGGACTAGCGACTCAAGAGACCCAGTACTTC
>TRBV5-1|many|TRBD1|TRBJ2-7|15
CASSWARGQGSEQYF
TGCGCCAGCAGCTGGGCCCGAGGACAGGGCTCCGAGCAGTACTTC
>TRBV20-1|many|TRBD2|TRBJ2-1|15
CSASLAGRSYNEQFF
TGCAGTGCTTCTTTAGCGGGGCGCTCCTACAATGAGCAGTTCTTC
>TRBV29-1|many|NA|TRBJ2-1|14
CSGRRPNSYNEQFF
TGCAGCGGTCGGAGGCCAAACTCCTACAATGAGCAGTTCTTC
>TRBV6-8|many|NA|TRBJ1-4|15
CASTRIGGAGEKLFF
TGTGCCAGCACCCGTATAGGGGGGGCAGGGGAAAAACTGTTTTTT
>TRBV15|many|TRBD1|TRBJ2-7|15
CATSRGQGFGYEQYF
TGTGCCACCAGCAGAGGACAGGGATTCGGGTACGAGCAGTACTTC
>TRBV5-5|many|NA|TRBJ2-7|15
CASSLGQGGSYEQYF
TGTGCCAGCAGCTTAGGGCAGGGGGGCTCCTACGAGCAGTACTTC
>TRBV29-1|many|TRBD1|TRBJ1-2|16
CSVEVQVLRGKGGYTF
TGCAGCGTTGAAGTCCAGGTCCTCAGGGGGAAGGGTGGCTACACCTTC
>TRBV6-2/TRBV6-3|many|TRBD1|TRBJ2-2|16
CASSSAGTGGPGELFF
TGTGCCAGCAGTTCGGCCGGGACAGGGGGCCCCGGGGAGCTGTTTTTT
>TRBV5-1|many|TRBD1|TRBJ2-3|13
CASSPDRVNTQYF
TGCGCCAGCAGCCCCGACAGGGTGAATACGCAGTATTTT
>TRBV20-1|NA|TRBD2|TRBJ2-1|15
CSAATLAGSRNEQFF
TGCAGTGCCGCGACACTAGCGGGGTCTCGGAATGAGCAGTTCTTC
>TRBV7-7|many|NA|TRBJ2-3|16
CASSPLTVHSTDTQYF
TGTGCTAGCAGCCCACTTACAGTCCATAGCACAGATACGCAGTATTTT
>TRBV5-6|many|NA|TRBJ2-6|18
CASSLWGTRNSGANVLTF
TGTGCCAGCAGCTTGTGGGGGACAAGGAACTCTGGGGCCAACGTCCTGACTTTC
>TRBV28|many|NA|TRBJ2-6|17
CASSLTSGFSGANVLTF
TGTGCCAGCAGTTTGACCTCGGGGTTCTCTGGGGCCAACGTCCTGACTTTC
>TRBV5-5|NA|NA|TRBJ2-3|14
CASSPSPPPDTQYF
TGTGCCAGCAGCCCCTCGCCCCCGCCAGATACGCAGTATTTT
>TRBV7-9|many|NA|TRBJ2-1|14
CASHRAGNQNEQFF
TGTGCCAGCCATAGGGCCGGGAATCAGAATGAGCAGTTCTTC
>TRBV7-9|many|TRBD2|TRBJ2-1|16
CASSFLGGDYHNEQFF
TGTGCCAGCAGCTTCCTAGGTGGGGACTACCACAATGAGCAGTTCTTC
>TRBV5-1|NA|NA|TRBJ2-1|15
CASSLLAGTYNEQFF
TGCGCCAGCAGCTTGCTGGCGGGAACTTACAATGAGCAGTTCTTC
>TRBV29-1|many|NA|TRBJ1-5|14
CSVSPGVSNQPQHF
TGCAGCGTGTCCCCAGGGGTTAGCAATCAGCCCCAGCATTTT
>TRBV4-3|few|NA|TRBJ2-3|14
CASSQVPGLDTQYF
TGCGCCAGCAGCCAAGTCCCGGGGCTAGATACGCAGTATTTT
>TRBV7-2|NA|TRBD1|TRBJ1-1|14
CTSSPPGARGVAFF
TGTACCAGTAGCCCCCCAGGGGCCAGGGGGGTGGCTTTCTTT
>TRBV20-1|many|NA|TRBJ2-3|14
CSANDPGRTDTQYF
TGCAGTGCCAATGACCCCGGACGGACAGATACGCAGTATTTT
>TRBV18|NA|NA|TRBJ1-2|15
CASSPLTAFYYGYTF
TGTGCCAGCTCACCACTGACGGCCTTTTACTATGGCTACACCTTC
>TRBV7-9|many|TRBD2|TRBJ2-7|15
CASSLVGGVSYEQYF
TGTGCCAGCAGCTTAGTGGGGGGGGTCTCCTACGAGCAGTACTTC
>TRBV20-1|NA|TRBD1|TRBJ2-5|13
CSASATGEQTQYF
TGCAGTGCTAGTGCCACAGGGGAACAGACCCAGTACTTC
>TRBV6-6|many|TRBD1|TRBJ2-5|20
CASSYLTHPGQGRRSETQYF
TGTGCCAGCAGTTACTTGACCCACCCGGGACAGGGGCGCCGGAGCGAGACCCAGTACTTC
>TRBV29-1|many|NA|TRBJ1-1|14
CSVVVNRVSAEAFF
TGCAGCGTTGTGGTTAACAGGGTAAGCGCTGAAGCTTTCTTT
>TRBV7-2|many|TRBD1|TRBJ2-7|13
CASSGQGVGEQYF
TGTGCCAGCAGCGGACAGGGTGTGGGCGAGCAGTACTTC
>TRBV7-2|many|NA|TRBJ1-1|12
CASSVQNTEAFF
TGTGCCAGCAGCGTTCAAAACACTGAAGCTTTCTTT
>TRBV7-9|many|NA|TRBJ1-1|13
CASSPYASGGAFF
TGTGCCAGCAGCCCGTATGCATCCGGGGGAGCTTTCTTT
>TRBV18|many|TRBD1|TRBJ2-1|15
CASSPPRDSRGEQFF
TGTGCCAGCTCCCCCCCCCGGGACAGCCGTGGCGAGCAGTTCTTC
>TRBV10-3|many|TRBD1|TRBJ2-1|16
CAISASSGGMANEQFF
TGTGCCATCAGCGCAAGTTCAGGGGGCATGGCCAATGAGCAGTTCTTC
>TRBV20-1|many|TRBD1|TRBJ2-7|14
CSAGTDRANDEQYF
TGCAGTGCGGGGACAGACAGGGCAAACGACGAGCAGTACTTC
>TRBV25-1|many|TRBD1|TRBJ1-2|15
CASSEGTAAANSYTF
TGTGCCAGCAGTGAAGGGACAGCGGCCGCAAATAGCTACACCTTC
>TRBV19|many|NA|TRBJ2-1|15
CASSILRGGGNEQFF
TGTGCCAGTAGTATCTTGCGGGGAGGGGGCAATGAGCAGTTCTTC
>TRBV25-1|many|NA|TRBJ1-4|12
CASSAGMAKLFF
TGTGCCAGCAGTGCCGGGATGGCAAAACTGTTTTTT
>TRBV3-1|few|NA|TRBJ2-5|18
CASSPNMGGARYQETQYF
TGTGCCAGCAGCCCCAATATGGGGGGGGCCCGGTACCAAGAGACCCAGTACTTC
>TRBV20-1|many|NA|TRBJ2-7|15
CSASKPGTVTYEQYF
TGCAGTGCTAGCAAGCCCGGGACGGTCACCTACGAGCAGTACTTC
>TRBV20-1|many|TRBD1|TRBJ1-2|16
CSASIRGQGYGYGYTF
TGCAGTGCCTCAATCCGGGGACAGGGTTACGGGTATGGCTACACCTTC
>TRBV18|few|NA|TRBJ1-5|15
CASSPRQVVNQPQHF
TGTGCCAGCTCACCAAGACAGGTAGTTAATCAGCCCCAGCATTTT